One and the same sample provided the 6 T cell receptor beta chains below, sequenced in a study of OX40 agonist ivuxolimab in advanced cancers. Measured with immunoSEQ multiplex PCR; TCRdb has only the in-frame clones, and not every one. The sample shows tens of thousands of clones, approximately 94% of them seen only once. Material: CD4+ or CD8+ T cells sorted from blood, obtained in a trial of the OX40 agonist ivuxolimab. The receptor set was obtained from an adult with an advanced solid tumor such as melanoma, head and neck, liver or kidney cancer.

The chain carries TRBV4-3 and TRBJ2-2; D is perhaps TRBD1 (5 bases). Trimming removed 0 bases at V and 4 bases at J, with 12 bases between. The germline V gene has CDR1 LGHNA and CDR2 YSLEER. The CDR3 is made up of 16 amino acids. CDR3 in amino acids: CASSQEYRSATGELFF. CDR3 nucleotides: TGCGCCAGCAGCCAAGAGTACAGGTCCGCCACCGGGGAGCTGTTTTTT.

The CDR3 reads CASRPSGQGAYEQYF. CDR3 DNA sequence: TGTGCCAGCCGGCCTTCGGGACAGGGAGCCTACGAGCAGTACTTC. This chain connects TRBV21-1 to TRBJ2-7; TRBD1 reflects the table's D call only, with no check against the DNA. TRBV21-1 is deemed a pseudogene. The length of the CDR3 is 15 residues.

The chain employs TRBV20-1 and TRBJ1-2; D is unclear. The CDR3 extends over 11 amino acids. Germline-derived CDR1 and CDR2 are DFQATT and SNEGSKA (reference sequence). The V gene lost 6 bases and the J gene lost 8 bases, with 13 bases spanning the gap. The CDR3 bases are TGCAGTGCGGTGACGGATTGGGGCTACACCTTC. It codes for CSAVTDWGYTF.

V is TRBV7-8 and J is TRBJ2-1; D unclear. The germline V gene has CDR1 SGHVS and CDR2 FQNEAQ. The CDR3 is made up of 14 amino acids. Trimming left V 0 bases short and J 4 bases short, with 7 bases between. In DNA form, the CDR3 reads TGTGCCAGCAGCTTAGCAGGGAATTACAATGAGCAGTTCTTC. Its protein product is CASSLAGNYNEQFF.

In this sample, this clone turned up once. CDR3: CASSDGAGANVLTF. CDR3 DNA: TGTGCCAGCAGTGACGGGGCTGGGGCCAACGTCCTGACTTTC. V and J are TRBV6-4 and TRBJ2-6; D gene uncertain. Germline V lookup: CDR1 MRHNA, CDR2 SNTAGT. There are 14 residues in the CDR3. V was shortened by 2 bases and J by 2 bases, with 4 bases between the two germline ends.

The chain employs TRBV4-3 and TRBJ1-2; D is undetermined. V lost 0 bases and J 0 bases, leaving 11 bases between the germline ends. Germline V gives CDR1 LGHNA, CDR2 YSLEER. The CDR3 consists of 16 residues. CDR3 DNA sequence: TGCGCCAGCAGCCAAGAGGCAGAGCCGACTAACTATGGCTACACCTTC. It is translated as CASSQEAEPTNYGYTF.